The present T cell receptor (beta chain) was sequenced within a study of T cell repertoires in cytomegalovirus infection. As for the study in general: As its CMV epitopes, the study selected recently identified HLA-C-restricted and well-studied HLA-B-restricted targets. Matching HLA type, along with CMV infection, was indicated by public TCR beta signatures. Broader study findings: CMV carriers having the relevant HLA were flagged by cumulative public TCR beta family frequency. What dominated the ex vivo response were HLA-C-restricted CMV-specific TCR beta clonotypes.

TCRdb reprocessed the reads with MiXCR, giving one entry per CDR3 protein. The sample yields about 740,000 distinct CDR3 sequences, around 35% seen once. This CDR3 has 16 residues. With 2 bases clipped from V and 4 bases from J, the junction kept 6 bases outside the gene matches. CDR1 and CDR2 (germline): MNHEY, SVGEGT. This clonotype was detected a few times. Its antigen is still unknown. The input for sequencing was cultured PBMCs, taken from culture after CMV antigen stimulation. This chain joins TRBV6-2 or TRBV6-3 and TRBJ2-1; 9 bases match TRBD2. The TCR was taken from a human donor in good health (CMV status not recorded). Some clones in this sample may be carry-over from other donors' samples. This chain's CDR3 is CASSYPLAGRYNEQFF. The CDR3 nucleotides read TGTGCCAGCAGTTACCCTCTAGCGGGGCGTTACAATGAGCAGTTCTTC.